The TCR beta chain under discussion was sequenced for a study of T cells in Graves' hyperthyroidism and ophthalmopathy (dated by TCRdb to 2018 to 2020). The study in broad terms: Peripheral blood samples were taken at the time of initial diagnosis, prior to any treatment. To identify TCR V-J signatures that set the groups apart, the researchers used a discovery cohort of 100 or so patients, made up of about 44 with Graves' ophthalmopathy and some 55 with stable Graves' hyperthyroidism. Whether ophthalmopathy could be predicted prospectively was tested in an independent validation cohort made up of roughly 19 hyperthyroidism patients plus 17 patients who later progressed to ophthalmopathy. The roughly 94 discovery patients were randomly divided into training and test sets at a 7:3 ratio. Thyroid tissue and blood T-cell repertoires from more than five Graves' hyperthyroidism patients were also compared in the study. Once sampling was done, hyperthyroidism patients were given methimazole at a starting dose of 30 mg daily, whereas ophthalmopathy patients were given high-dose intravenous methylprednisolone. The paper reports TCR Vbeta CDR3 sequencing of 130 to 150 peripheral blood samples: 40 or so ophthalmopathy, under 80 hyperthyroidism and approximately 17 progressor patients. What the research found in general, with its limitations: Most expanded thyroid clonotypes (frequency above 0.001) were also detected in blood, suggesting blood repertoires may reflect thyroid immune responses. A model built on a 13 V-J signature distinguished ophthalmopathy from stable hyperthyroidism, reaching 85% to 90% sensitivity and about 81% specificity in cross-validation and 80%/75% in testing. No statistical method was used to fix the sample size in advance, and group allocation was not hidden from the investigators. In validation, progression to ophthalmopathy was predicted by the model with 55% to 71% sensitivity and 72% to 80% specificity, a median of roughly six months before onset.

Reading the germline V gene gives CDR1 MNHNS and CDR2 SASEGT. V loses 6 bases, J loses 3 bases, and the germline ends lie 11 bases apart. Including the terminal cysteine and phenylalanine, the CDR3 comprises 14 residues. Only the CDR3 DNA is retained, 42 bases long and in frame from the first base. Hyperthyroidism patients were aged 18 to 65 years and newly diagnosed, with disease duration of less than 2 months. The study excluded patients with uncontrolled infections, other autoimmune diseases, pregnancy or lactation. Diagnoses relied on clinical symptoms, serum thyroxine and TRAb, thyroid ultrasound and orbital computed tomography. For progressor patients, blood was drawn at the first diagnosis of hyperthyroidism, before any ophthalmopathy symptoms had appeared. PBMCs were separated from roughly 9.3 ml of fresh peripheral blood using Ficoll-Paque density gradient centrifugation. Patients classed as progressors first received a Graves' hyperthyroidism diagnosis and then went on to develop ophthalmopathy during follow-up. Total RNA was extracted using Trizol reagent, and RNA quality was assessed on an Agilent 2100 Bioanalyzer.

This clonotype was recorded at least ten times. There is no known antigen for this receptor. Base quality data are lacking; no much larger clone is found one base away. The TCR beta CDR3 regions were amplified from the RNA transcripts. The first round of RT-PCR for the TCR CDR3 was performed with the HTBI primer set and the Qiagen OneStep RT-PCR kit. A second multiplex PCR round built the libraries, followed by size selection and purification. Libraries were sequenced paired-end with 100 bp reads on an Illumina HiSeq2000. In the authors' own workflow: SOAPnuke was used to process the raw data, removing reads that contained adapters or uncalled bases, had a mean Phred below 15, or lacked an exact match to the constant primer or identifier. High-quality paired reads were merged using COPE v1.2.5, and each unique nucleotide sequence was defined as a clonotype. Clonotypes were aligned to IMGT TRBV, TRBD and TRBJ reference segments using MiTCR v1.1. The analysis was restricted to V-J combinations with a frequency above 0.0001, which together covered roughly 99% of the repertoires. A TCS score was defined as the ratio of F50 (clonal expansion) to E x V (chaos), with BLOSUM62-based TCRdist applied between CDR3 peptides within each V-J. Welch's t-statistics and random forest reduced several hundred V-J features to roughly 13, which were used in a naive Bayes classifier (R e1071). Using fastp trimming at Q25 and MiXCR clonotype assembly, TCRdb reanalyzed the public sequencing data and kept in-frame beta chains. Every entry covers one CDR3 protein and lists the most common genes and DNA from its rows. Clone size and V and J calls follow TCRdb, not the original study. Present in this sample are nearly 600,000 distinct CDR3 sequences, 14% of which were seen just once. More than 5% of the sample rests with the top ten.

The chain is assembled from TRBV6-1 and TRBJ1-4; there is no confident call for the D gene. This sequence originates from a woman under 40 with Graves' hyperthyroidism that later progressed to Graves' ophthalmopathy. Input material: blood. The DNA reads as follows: TGTGCCAGCAGACCACAGCTTGCTAATGAAAAACTGTTTTTT. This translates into CASRPQLANEKLFF.